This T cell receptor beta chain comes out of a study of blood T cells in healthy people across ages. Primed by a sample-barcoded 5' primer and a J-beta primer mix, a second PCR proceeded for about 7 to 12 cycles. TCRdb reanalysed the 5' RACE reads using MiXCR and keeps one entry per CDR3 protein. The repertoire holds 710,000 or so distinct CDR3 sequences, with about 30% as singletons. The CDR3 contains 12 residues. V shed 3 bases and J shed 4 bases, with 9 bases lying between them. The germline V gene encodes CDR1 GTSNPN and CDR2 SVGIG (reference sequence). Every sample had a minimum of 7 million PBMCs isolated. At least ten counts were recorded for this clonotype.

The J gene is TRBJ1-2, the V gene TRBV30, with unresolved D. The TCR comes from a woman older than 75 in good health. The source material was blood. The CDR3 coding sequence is TGTGCCTGGAGGAAGGAGATCTATGGCTACACCTTC. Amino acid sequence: CAWRKEIYGYTF.